A selection of T cell receptor beta chains follows, all from one sample in a study of shared clonotypes between healthy human individuals. Some clones are missing from TCRdb's copy, which holds only in-frame ones; the method was immunoSEQ multiplex PCR. This table has nearly 500,000 clones, 76% appearing once. Source material: PBMCs. The origin of the receptors is a woman aged 40-49 years in good health. Some clones in this sample may be carry-over from other donors' samples. The CDR3 runs from the conserved cysteine through the conserved F or W. A D gene is named only where the DNA matches it firmly. The size entry is marked missing in some rows and otherwise reads once, few, many or a size class.

J: TRBJ2-7; D: NA; V: TRBV7-2; size: NA; CDR3: CASSLASLRERYEQYF
J: TRBJ2-6; D: NA; V: TRBV10-2; size: NA; CDR3: CASSELDFSGANVLTF
J: TRBJ1-3; D: NA; V: TRBV11-2; size: NA; CDR3: CASSLKGSDGNTIYF
J: TRBJ2-5; D: TRBD2; V: TRBV2; size: few; CDR3: CASSELTSGSGTQYF
J: TRBJ1-5; D: NA; V: TRBV7-8; size: NA; CDR3: CASSLEQSNQPQHF
J: TRBJ2-1; D: TRBD2; V: TRBV18; size: once; CDR3: CASSPGTSGSRNEQFF
J: TRBJ1-2; D: NA; V: TRBV18; size: NA; CDR3: CASSPDEGGVGYTF
J: TRBJ2-1; D: TRBD2; V: TRBV7-9; size: NA; CDR3: CASSLVREEKQFF
J: TRBJ2-5; D: NA; V: TRBV9; size: once; CDR3: CASSSSLRYQETQYF
J: TRBJ2-1; D: TRBD2; V: TRBV6-6; size: once; CDR3: CASSRTSGMYDEQFF
J: TRBJ2-7; D: TRBD2; V: TRBV7-2; size: NA; CDR3: CASSQGLAGAYEQYF
J: TRBJ1-5; D: NA; V: TRBV5-4; size: NA; CDR3: CASSFHDGPQHF
J: TRBJ2-7; D: NA; V: TRBV5-1; size: few; CDR3: CASSSRYDYSEQYF
J: TRBJ2-1; D: NA; V: TRBV5-1; size: NA; CDR3: CASSPPLASYNEQFF
J: TRBJ2-7; D: TRBD1; V: TRBV13; size: NA; CDR3: CASSGQGTHEQYF
J: TRBJ2-3; D: NA; V: TRBV2; size: NA; CDR3: CASNGPQYF
J: TRBJ2-1; D: NA; V: TRBV30; size: NA; CDR3: CAWSLAFGNEQFF
J: TRBJ2-5; D: TRBD2; V: TRBV28; size: once; CDR3: CASSPRLAGGETQYF
J: TRBJ2-7; D: NA; V: TRBV27; size: many; CDR3: CASSLSYSGGNEQYF
J: TRBJ1-3; D: TRBD1; V: TRBV2; size: NA; CDR3: CASRRTGTGNTIYF
J: TRBJ2-2; D: TRBD1; V: TRBV25-1; size: many; CDR3: CASLGQGNTGELFF
J: TRBJ2-3; D: NA; V: TRBV28; size: NA; CDR3: CASSFGQLMDTQYF
J: TRBJ1-1; D: NA; V: TRBV9; size: NA; CDR3: CASSGSLGEAFF
J: TRBJ1-6; D: NA; V: TRBV14; size: NA; CDR3: CASSPGEDNSPLHF
J: TRBJ2-2; D: NA; V: TRBV4-2; size: NA; CDR3: CASSLRDTGTGELFF
J: TRBJ2-3; D: TRBD2; V: TRBV5-5; size: NA; CDR3: CASSSGLAGVGDTQYF
J: TRBJ2-7; D: TRBD2; V: TRBV10-3; size: few; CDR3: CAIRRSPGLIGREGLGEQYF
J: TRBJ1-1; D: NA; V: TRBV11-2; size: NA; CDR3: CASSLGGANTEAFF
J: TRBJ2-3; D: TRBD1; V: TRBV28; size: many; CDR3: CASTTRPGQSTDTQYF
J: TRBJ2-1; D: TRBD2; V: TRBV5-1; size: NA; CDR3: CASSLGAGGGDEQFF
J: TRBJ1-2; D: TRBD1; V: TRBV5-1; size: NA; CDR3: CASSHGQGYGYTF
J: TRBJ1-4; D: NA; V: TRBV5-1; size: NA; CDR3: CASRRETNEKLFF
J: TRBJ1-5; D: NA; V: TRBV27; size: few; CDR3: CASSLYREQPQHF
J: TRBJ1-1; D: TRBD1; V: TRBV28; size: NA; CDR3: CASSSPGTARNTEAFF
J: TRBJ1-5; D: NA; V: TRBV6-6; size: NA; CDR3: CASTSQRGTNQPQHF
J: TRBJ2-1; D: NA; V: TRBV27; size: few; CDR3: CASSFRRSSYNEQFF
J: TRBJ2-7; D: TRBD2; V: TRBV5-1; size: few; CDR3: CASSFEAGVSYEQYF
J: TRBJ2-3; D: NA; V: TRBV29-1; size: NA; CDR3: CSVEGVGMLRTDTQYF
J: TRBJ2-7; D: NA; V: TRBV27; size: NA; CDR3: CASSLFPGVGSEQYF
J: TRBJ1-6; D: NA; V: TRBV18; size: NA; CDR3: CASSPSEGPLHF
J: TRBJ2-1; D: TRBD2; V: TRBV6-6; size: NA; CDR3: CAHQTSQYNEQFF
J: TRBJ2-3; D: NA; V: TRBV5-1; size: NA; CDR3: CASSLVIGRDTQYF